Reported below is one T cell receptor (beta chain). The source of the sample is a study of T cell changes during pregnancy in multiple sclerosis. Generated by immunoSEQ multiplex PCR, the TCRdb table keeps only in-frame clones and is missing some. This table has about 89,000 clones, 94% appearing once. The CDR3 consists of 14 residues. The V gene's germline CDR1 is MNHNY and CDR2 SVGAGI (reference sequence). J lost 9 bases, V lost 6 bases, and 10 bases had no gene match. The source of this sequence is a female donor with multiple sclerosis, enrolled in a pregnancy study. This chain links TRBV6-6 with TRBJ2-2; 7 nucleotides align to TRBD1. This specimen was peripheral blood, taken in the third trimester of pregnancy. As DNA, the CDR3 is TGTGCCAGCAGGGGGACAGTGGGGACCAGGGAGCTGTTTTTT. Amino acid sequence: CASRGTVGTRELFF.